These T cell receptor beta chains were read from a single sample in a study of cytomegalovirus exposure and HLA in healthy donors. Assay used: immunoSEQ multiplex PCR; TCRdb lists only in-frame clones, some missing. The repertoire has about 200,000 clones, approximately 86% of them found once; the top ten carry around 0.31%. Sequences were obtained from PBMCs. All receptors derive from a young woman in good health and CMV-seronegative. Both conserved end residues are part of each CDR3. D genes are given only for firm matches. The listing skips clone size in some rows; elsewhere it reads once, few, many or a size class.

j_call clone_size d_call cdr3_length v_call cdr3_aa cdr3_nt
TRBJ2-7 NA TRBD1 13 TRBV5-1 CASRTTGANEQYF TGCGCCAGCAGGACTACAGGGGCCAACGAGCAGTACTTC
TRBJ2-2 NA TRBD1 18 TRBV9 CASSALGQGALNTGELFF TGTGCCAGCAGCGCGCTGGGACAGGGGGCCCTCAACACCGGGGAGCTGTTTTTT
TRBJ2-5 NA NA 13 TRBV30 CAWRGGPGGTQYF TGTGCCTGGAGGGGAGGCCCCGGGGGGACCCAGTACTTC
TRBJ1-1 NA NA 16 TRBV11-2 CASSLPLGRPNTEAFF TGTGCCAGCAGCTTACCCTTGGGCAGACCGAACACTGAAGCTTTCTTT
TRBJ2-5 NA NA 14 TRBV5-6 CASSQTGIQETQYF TGTGCCAGCAGCCAAACCGGGATTCAAGAGACCCAGTACTTC
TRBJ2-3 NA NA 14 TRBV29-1 CSVDRDTFTDTQYF TGCAGCGTTGACCGGGACACTTTCACAGATACGCAGTATTTT
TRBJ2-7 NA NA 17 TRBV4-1 CASSSTGPGLVPYEQYF TGCGCCAGCAGCTCTACAGGGCCCGGACTAGTTCCCTACGAGCAGTACTTC
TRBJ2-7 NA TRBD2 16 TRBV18 CASSTGTSVLSYEQYF TGTGCCAGCTCAACCGGGACTAGCGTTCTCTCCTACGAGCAGTACTTC
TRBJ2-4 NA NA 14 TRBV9 CASSPRQTKNIQYF TGTGCCAGCAGCCCCAGACAGACCAAAAACATTCAGTACTTC
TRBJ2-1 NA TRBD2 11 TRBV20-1 CSARLAAKQFF TGCAGTGCTAGACTAGCGGCAAAGCAGTTCTTC
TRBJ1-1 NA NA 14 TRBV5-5 CASSWGRLNTEAFF TGTGCCAGCAGCTGGGGCAGATTGAACACTGAAGCTTTCTTT
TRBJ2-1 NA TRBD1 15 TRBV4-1 CASSLGQGSYNEQFF TGCGCCAGCAGCCTAGGACAGGGTTCCTACAATGAGCAGTTCTTC
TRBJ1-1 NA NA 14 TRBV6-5 CASSYERGNTEAFF TGTGCCAGCAGTTACGAGCGAGGGAACACTGAAGCTTTCTTT
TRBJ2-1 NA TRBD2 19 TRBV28 CASSSPPTTSGYSYNEQFF TGTGCCAGCAGTTCACCCCCAACTACTAGCGGGTACTCCTACAATGAGCAGTTCTTC
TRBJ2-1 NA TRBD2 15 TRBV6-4 CASSDVAGSYNEQFF TGTGCCAGCAGCGACGTAGCGGGATCCTACAATGAGCAGTTCTTC
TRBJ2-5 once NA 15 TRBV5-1 CASSTSRGRRETQYF TGCGCCAGCAGCACCAGCAGGGGAAGAAGGGAGACCCAGTACTTC
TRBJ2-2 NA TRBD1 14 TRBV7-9 CASSRQGGTGELFF TGTGCCAGCAGCCGACAGGGTGGCACCGGGGAGCTGTTTTTT
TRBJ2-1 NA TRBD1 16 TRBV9 CASSASGTGNYNEQFF TGTGCCAGCAGCGCCTCCGGGACAGGTAACTACAATGAGCAGTTCTTC
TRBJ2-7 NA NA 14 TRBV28 CASSLFGASYEQYF TGTGCCAGCAGTTTATTTGGGGCCTCATACGAGCAGTACTTC
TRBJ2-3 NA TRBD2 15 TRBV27 CASSIRTSGTDTQYF TGTGCCAGCAGTATAAGGACTAGCGGGACAGATACGCAGTATTTT
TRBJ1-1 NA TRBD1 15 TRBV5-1 CASSFGTAANTEAFF TGCGCCAGCAGCTTCGGGACAGCAGCGAACACTGAAGCTTTCTTT
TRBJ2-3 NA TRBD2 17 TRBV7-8 CASSLIRLAGVRDTQYF TGTGCCAGCAGCTTAATTAGGCTAGCGGGGGTCAGAGATACGCAGTATTTT
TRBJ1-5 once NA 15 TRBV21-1 CASSDPGSSNQPQHF TGTGCCAGCAGCGACCCAGGGTCCAGCAATCAGCCCCAGCATTTT
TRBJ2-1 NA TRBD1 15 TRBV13 CASSSAGTGDNEQFF TGTGCCAGCAGCTCCGCCGGGACAGGGGACAATGAGCAGTTCTTC